This T cell receptor (beta chain) derives from a study of T-cell reconstitution after alpha-beta-depleted transplantation in children. This clonotype was detected a few times. The authors prepared the TCRbeta library with unique molecular identifiers. A single record per CDR3 protein comes from TCRdb applying MiXCR to the PCR reads. The sample records around 210,000 distinct CDR3 sequences, about 6.6% being singletons. CDR1 is ENHRY and CDR2 is SYGVKD in the germline V gene. The J segment lost 6 bases and the V segment lost 5 bases, leaving 6 bases of the junction unmatched. This CDR3 comprises 15 residues.

The TCR sequence derives from a boy aged 2 to 10 with acute lymphoblastic leukemia, due to receive a stem cell transplant. The specimen was PBMCs, collected before TCRalphabeta/CD19-depleted stem cell transplant. J is TRBJ2-1 and V is TRBV10-3; 11 nucleotides agree with TRBD2. The CDR3 is CAISKLAGASNEQFF. CDR3 DNA sequence: TGTGCCATCAGTAAACTAGCGGGGGCTTCCAATGAGCAGTTCTTC.